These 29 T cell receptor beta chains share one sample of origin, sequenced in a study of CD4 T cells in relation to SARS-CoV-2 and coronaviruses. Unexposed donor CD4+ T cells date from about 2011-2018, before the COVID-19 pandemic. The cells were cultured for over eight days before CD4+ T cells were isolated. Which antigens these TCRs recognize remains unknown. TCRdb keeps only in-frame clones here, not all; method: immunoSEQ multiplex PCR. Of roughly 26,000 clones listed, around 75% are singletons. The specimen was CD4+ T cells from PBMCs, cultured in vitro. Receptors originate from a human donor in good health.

Here the CDR3 DNA reads TGTGCCAGTAGTAGCGGGAGAACAGATACGCAGTATTTT. Translated, it gives CASSSGRTDTQYF. This rearrangement joins TRBV19 to TRBJ2-3; 7 bases match TRBD2. The CDR3 totals 13 residues. In germline, CDR1 is LNHDA, CDR2 SQIVND (reference sequence). Losses at the gene ends were 4 bases for V and 3 bases for J; bases not matched to a gene: 1.

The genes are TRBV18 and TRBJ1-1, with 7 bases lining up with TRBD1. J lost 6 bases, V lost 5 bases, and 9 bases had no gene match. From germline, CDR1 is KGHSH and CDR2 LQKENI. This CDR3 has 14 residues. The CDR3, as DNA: TGTGCCAGCTCAACGCGCACTGGACAGGCTGAAGCTTTCTTT. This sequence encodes CASSTRTGQAEAFF.

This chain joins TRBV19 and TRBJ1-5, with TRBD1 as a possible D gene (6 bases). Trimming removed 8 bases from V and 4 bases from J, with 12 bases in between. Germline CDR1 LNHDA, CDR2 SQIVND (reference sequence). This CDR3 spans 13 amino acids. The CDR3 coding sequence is TGTGCCAGTTGTCTACAGGGAAATCAGCCCCAGCATTTT. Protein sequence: CASCLQGNQPQHF. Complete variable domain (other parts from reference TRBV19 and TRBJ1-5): DGGITQSPKYLFRKEGQNVTLSCEQNLNHDAMYWYRQDPGQGLRLIYYSQIVNDFQKGDIAEGYSVSREKKESFPLTVTSAQKNPTAFYLCASCLQGNQPQHFGDGTRLSIL.

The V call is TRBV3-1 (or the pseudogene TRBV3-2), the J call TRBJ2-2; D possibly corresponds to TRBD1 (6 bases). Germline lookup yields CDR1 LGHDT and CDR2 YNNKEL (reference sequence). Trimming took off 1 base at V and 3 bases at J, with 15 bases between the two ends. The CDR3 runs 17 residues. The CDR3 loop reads CASSQVLTGTHTGELFF. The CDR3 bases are TGTGCCAGCAGCCAAGTTCTAACCGGGACACACACCGGGGAGCTGTTTTTT.

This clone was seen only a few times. DNA for the CDR3: TGTGCCAGCTCGCCCGTGGCGGCTAGCACAGATACGCAGTATTTT. This codes for CASSPVAASTDTQYF. This chain links TRBV18 with TRBJ2-3, with D hard to call. Germline CDR1 KGHSH, CDR2 LQKENI. There are 15 residues in the CDR3. V lost 6 bases and J 0 bases, leaving 13 bases between the germline ends.

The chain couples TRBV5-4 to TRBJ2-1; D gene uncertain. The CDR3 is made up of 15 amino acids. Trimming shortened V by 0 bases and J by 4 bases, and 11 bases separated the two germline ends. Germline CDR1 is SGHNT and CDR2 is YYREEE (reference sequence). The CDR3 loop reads CASSLGLSVYNEQFF. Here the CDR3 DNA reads TGTGCCAGCAGCTTGGGATTGTCCGTATACAATGAGCAGTTCTTC. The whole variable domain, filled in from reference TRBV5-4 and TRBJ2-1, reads ETGVTQSPTHLIKTRGQQVTLRCSSQSGHNTVSWYQQALGQGPQFIFQYYREEENGRGNFPPRFSGLQFPNYSSELNVNALELDDSALYLCASSLGLSVYNEQFFGPGTRLTVL.

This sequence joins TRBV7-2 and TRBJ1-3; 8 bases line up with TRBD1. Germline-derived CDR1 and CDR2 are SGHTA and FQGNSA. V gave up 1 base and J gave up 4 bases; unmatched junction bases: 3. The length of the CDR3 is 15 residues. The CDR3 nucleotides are TGTGCCAGCAGCTTAGGGACAGGGCTAGGAAACACCATATATTTT. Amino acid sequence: CASSLGTGLGNTIYF. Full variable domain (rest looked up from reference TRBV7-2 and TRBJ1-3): GAGVSQSPSNKVTEKGKDVELRCDPISGHTALYWYRQSLGQGLEFLIYFQGNSAPDKSGLPSDRFSAERTGGSVSTLTIQRTQQEDSAVYLCASSLGTGLGNTIYFGEGSWLTVV.

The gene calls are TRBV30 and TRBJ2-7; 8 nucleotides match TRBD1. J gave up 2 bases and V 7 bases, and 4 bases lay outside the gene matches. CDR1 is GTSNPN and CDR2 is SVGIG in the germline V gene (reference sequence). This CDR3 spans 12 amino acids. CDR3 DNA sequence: TGTGCCTTCGACAGGGGAGCCTACGAGCAGTACTTC. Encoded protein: CAFDRGAYEQYF. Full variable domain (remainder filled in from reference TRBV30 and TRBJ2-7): SQTIHQWPATLVQPVGSPLSLECTVEGTSNPNLYWYRQAAGRGLQLLFYSVGIGQISSEVPQNLSASRPQDRQFILSSKKLLLSDSGFYLCAFDRGAYEQYFGPGTRLTVT.

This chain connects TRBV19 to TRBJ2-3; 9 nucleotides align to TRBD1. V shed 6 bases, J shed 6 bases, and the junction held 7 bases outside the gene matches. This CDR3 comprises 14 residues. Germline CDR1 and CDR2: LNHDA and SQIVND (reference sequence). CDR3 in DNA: TGTGCCAGTAGACCTACAGGGGGCGCCGATACGCAGTATTTT. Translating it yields CASRPTGGADTQYF.

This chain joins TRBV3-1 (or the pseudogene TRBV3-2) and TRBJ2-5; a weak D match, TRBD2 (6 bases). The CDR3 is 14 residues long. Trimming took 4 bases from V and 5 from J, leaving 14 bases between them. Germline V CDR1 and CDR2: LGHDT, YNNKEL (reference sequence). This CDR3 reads CASSPSSAGETQYF. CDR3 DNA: TGTGCCAGCAGCCCATCAAGCGCGGGGGAGACCCAGTACTTC.

CDR3 DNA: TGTGCCAGCAGACCAGGGGGGGTGAACACTGAAGCTTTCTTT. Its translation is CASRPGGVNTEAFF. This chain links TRBV7-3 with TRBJ1-1, with TRBD1 matching 7 bases. V lost 6 bases to trimming and J lost 0 bases; unmatched junction nucleotides: 4. This CDR3 region has 14 residues. The germline V gene encodes CDR1 SGHTA and CDR2 FQGTGA.

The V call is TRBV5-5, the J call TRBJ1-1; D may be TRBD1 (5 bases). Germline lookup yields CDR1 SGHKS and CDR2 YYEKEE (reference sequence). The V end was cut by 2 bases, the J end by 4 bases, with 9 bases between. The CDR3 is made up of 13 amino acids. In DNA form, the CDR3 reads TGTGCCAGCAGCTTTACAGGATTCACTGAAGCTTTCTTT. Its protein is CASSFTGFTEAFF.

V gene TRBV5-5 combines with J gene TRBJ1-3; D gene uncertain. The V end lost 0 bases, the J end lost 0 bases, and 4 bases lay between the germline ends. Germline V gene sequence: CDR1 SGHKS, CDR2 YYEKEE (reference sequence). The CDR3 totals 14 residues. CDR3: CASSLVVSGNTIYF. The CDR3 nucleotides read TGTGCCAGCAGCTTGGTTGTCTCTGGAAACACCATATATTTT. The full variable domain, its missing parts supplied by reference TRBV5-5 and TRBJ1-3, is DAGVTQSPTHLIKTRGQQVTLRCSPISGHKSVSWYQQVLGQGPQFIFQYYEKEERGRGNFPDRFSARQFPNYSSELNVNALLLGDSALYLCASSLVVSGNTIYFGEGSWLTVV.

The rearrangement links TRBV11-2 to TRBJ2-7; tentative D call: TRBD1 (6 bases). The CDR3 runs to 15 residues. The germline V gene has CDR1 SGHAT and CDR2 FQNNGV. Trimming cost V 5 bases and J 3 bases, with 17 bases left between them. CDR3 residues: CASSDISPGHYEQYF. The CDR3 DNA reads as TGTGCCAGCAGCGATATCTCCCCGGGACACTACGAGCAGTACTTC.

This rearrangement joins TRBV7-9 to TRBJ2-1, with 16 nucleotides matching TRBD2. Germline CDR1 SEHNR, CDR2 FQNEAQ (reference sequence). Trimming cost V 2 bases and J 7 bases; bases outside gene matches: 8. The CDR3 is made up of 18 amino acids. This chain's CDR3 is CASSLKGLAGGPGNEQFF. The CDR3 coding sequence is TGTGCCAGCAGCTTAAAGGGACTAGCGGGGGGGCCGGGGAATGAGCAGTTCTTC. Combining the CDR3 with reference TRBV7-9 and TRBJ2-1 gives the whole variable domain DTGVSQNPRHKITKRGQNVTFRCDPISEHNRLYWYRQTLGQGPEFLTYFQNEAQLEKSRLLSDRFSAERPKGSFSTLEIQRTEQGDSAMYLCASSLKGLAGGPGNEQFFGPGTRLTVL.

CDR3 in amino acids: CASSPIGGITGELFF. CDR3 in DNA: TGCGCCAGCAGCCCCATTGGGGGGATCACCGGGGAGCTGTTTTTT. The rearrangement joins TRBV5-1 to TRBJ2-2; possibly TRBD2 for D (6 bases). V lost 4 bases to trimming and J lost 4 bases, with 14 bases between them. This CDR3 has 15 amino acids. CDR1 and CDR2 from the germline V gene are SGHRS and YFSETQ.

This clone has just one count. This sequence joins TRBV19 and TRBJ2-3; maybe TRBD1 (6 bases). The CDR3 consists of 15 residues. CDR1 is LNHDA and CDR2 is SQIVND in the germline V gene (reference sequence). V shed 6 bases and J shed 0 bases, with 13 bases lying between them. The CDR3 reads CASRGGGGSTDTQYF. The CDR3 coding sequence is TGTGCCAGTAGAGGGGGTGGGGGAAGCACAGATACGCAGTATTTT.

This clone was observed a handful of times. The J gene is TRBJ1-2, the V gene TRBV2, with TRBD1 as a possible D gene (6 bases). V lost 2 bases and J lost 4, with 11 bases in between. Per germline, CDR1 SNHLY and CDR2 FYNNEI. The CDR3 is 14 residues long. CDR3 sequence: CASSESAGAYGYTF. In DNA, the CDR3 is TGTGCCAGCAGTGAATCGGCAGGGGCCTATGGCTACACCTTC.

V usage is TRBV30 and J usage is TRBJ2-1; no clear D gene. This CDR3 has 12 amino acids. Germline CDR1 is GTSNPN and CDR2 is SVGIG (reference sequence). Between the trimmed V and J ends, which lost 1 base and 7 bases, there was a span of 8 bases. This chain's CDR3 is CAWSAVLNEQFF. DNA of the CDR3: TGTGCCTGGAGTGCAGTGTTGAATGAGCAGTTCTTC.

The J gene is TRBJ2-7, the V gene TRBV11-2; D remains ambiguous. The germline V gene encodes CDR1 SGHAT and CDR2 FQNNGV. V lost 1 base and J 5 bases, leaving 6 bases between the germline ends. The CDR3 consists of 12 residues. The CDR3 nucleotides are TGTGCCAGCAGCTTAGTGGGGAACGAGCAGTACTTC. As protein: CASSLVGNEQYF.

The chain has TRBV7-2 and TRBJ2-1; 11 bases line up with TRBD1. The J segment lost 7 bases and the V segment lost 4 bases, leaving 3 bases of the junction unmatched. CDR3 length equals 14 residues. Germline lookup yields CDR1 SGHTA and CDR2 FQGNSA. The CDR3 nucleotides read TGTGCCAGCAGCTCGGACAGGGGGCGGAATGAGCAGTTCTTC. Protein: CASSSDRGRNEQFF.

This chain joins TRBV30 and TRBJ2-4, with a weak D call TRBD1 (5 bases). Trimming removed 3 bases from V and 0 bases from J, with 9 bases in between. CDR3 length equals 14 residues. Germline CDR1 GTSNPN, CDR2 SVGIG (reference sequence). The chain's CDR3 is CAWSQDIAKNIQYF. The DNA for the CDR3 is TGTGCCTGGAGCCAGGACATAGCCAAAAACATTCAGTACTTC.

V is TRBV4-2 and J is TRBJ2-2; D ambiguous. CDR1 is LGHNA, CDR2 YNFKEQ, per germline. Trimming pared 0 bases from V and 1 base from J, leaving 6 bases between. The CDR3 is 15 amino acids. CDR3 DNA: TGTGCCAGCAGCCAAGAGATACGGAACACCGGGGAGCTGTTTTTT. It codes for CASSQEIRNTGELFF.

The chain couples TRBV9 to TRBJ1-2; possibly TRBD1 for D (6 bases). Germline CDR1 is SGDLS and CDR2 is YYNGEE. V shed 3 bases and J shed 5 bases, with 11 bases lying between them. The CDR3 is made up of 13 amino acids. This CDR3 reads CASSERDMYGYTF. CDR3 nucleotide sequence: TGTGCCAGCAGCGAGCGGGACATGTATGGCTACACCTTC.

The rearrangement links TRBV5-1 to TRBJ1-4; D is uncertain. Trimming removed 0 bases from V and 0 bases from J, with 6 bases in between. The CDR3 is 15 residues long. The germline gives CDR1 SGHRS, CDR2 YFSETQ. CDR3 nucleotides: TGCGCCAGCAGCTTGGCGAGAGCAACTAATGAAAAACTGTTTTTT. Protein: CASSLARATNEKLFF.

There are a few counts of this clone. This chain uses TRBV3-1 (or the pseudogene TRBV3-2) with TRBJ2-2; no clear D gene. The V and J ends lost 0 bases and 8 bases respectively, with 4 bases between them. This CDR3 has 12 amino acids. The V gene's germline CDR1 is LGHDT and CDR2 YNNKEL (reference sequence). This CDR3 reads CASSQDLGELFF. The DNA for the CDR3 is TGTGCCAGCAGCCAAGATTTAGGGGAGCTGTTTTTT.

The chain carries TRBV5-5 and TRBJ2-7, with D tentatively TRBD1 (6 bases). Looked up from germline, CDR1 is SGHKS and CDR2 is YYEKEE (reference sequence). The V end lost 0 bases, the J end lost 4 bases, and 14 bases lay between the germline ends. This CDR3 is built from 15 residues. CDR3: CASSLGGPPGYEQYF. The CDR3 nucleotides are TGTGCCAGCAGCTTGGGGGGGCCCCCGGGATACGAGCAGTACTTC. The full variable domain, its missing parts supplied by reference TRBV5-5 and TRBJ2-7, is DAGVTQSPTHLIKTRGQQVTLRCSPISGHKSVSWYQQVLGQGPQFIFQYYEKEERGRGNFPDRFSARQFPNYSSELNVNALLLGDSALYLCASSLGGPPGYEQYFGPGTRLTVT.

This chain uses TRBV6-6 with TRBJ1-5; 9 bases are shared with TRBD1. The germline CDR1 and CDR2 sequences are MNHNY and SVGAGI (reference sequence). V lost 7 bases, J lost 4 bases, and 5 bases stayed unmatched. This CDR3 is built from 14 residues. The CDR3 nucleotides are TGTGCCAGCACCGCCGGGACAGGGAATCAGCCCCAGCATTTT. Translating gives CASTAGTGNQPQHF.

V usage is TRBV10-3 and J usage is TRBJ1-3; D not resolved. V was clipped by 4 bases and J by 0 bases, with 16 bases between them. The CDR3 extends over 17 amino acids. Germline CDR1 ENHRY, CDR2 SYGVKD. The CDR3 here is CAISGSNRAYSGNTIYF. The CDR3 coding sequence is TGTGCCATCAGTGGTTCAAACCGGGCCTACTCTGGAAACACCATATATTTT.